This T cell receptor (beta chain) was sequenced in a study of T cells in women clearing cervical HPV infection. Study overall: Case blood was drawn when the lesion was first found; control blood after infection became undetectable.

This CDR3 has 15 amino acids. The V end lost 0 bases, the J end lost 1 base, and 9 bases lay between the germline ends. Per germline, CDR1 DFQATT and CDR2 SNEGSKA (reference sequence). A remark on this clone: The read terminates 3 residues ahead of where the CDR3 ends, so the germline J gene completes it.

This table comes from immunoSEQ multiplex PCR, and its TCRdb copy is limited to in-frame clones, with some not included. Across around 31,000 clones, the top ten clones capture approximately 16% of the sample. This TCR was recovered from a woman between 18 and 70 years old with a cervical HPV16 infection that either progressed to CIN3+ or cleared (not recorded which). The chain uses TRBV20-1 and TRBJ2-2; possibly TRBD2 for D (6 bases). The sequenced sample was blood buffy coat. The CDR3 spells CSAREISGNTGELFF. Partial CDR3 DNA: TGCAGTGCTAGAGAAATTAGCGGGAACACCGGGGAG.